This T cell receptor beta chain was obtained from a study of T cells in Graves' hyperthyroidism and ophthalmopathy. For the study at large: Peripheral blood was taken when the disease was first diagnosed, before any treatment began.

This clonotype appeared many times. There were TCR beta CDR3 regions amplified from RNA transcripts. The primer set for the first-round RT-PCR of the TCR CDR3 was HTBI. Each CDR3 protein is one row after TCRdb ran MiXCR on the multiplex PCR reads. The sample carries hundreds of thousands of distinct CDR3 sequences, more than 15% recorded once. Diagnosing involved the use of clinical symptoms, serum thyroxine and TRAb, thyroid ultrasound and orbital computed tomography. Input material: blood. The receptor was derived from a middle-aged woman with Graves' ophthalmopathy.

DNA for the CDR3: TGCAGTGCTCTTAGCGGGCACGGGGAGACCCAGTACTTC. Translating gives CSALSGHGETQYF. This rearrangement joins TRBV20-1 to TRBJ2-5; 7 bases map to TRBD2. CDR1 and CDR2 (germline): DFQATT, SNEGSKA (reference sequence). The J segment lost 5 bases and the V segment lost 5 bases, leaving 8 bases of the junction unmatched. The CDR3 is 13 amino acids.